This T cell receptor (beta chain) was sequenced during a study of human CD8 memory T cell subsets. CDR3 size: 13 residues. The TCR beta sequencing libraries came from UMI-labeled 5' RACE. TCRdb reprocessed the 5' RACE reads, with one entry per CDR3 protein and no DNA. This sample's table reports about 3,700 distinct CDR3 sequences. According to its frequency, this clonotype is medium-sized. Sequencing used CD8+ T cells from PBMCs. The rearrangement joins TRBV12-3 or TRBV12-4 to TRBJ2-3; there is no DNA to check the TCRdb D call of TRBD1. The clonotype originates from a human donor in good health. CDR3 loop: CASNLSGADTQYF.